This is a list of T cell receptor beta chains from one sample in a study of immune evolution from preneoplasia to lung adenocarcinoma. This table comes from immunoSEQ multiplex PCR, and its TCRdb copy is limited to in-frame clones, with some not included. This sample yields approximately 8,600 clones, of which roughly 80% are seen a single time; roughly 8.7% belongs to the top ten. Input material: FFPE minimally invasive lung adenocarcinoma tissue. Every receptor here comes from a donor at least 70 years old with lung adenocarcinoma. Each CDR3 is given with its conserved first and last residue. A D gene is named only where the DNA matches it firmly. Where a row states a size, it is once, few, many or the class of an expanded clone; other rows omit it.

size	V	J	D	CDR3	DNA
-	TRBV11-3	TRBJ2-1	-	CASSLARGAAYNEQFF	TGTGCCAGCAGCTTAGCCCGGGGAGCGGCCTACAATGAGCAGTTCTTC
-	TRBV5-1	TRBJ2-3	-	CASSWTSKRTSTDTQYF	TGCGCCAGCAGCTGGACTTCTAAGCGGACTAGCACAGATACGCAGTATTTT
-	TRBV2	TRBJ1-1	-	CASTRQEDTEAFF	TGTGCCAGCACACGCCAGGAGGACACTGAAGCTTTCTTT
-	TRBV6-4	TRBJ2-7	TRBD2	CASSELAGADEQYF	TGTGCCAGCAGTGAACTAGCGGGAGCGGACGAGCAGTACTTC
-	TRBV27	TRBJ2-7	TRBD2	CASSPTGTSVSYEQYF	TGTGCCAGCAGTCCCACTGGGACTAGCGTCTCCTACGAGCAGTACTTC
-	TRBV28	TRBJ2-5	TRBD2	CASSKRTSGRQTQYF	TGTGCCAGCAGTAAGAGGACTAGCGGGAGGCAGACCCAGTACTTC
once	TRBV6-6	TRBJ2-7	TRBD1	CASSYEGAGYEQYF	TGTGCCAGCAGTTATGAGGGGGCCGGCTACGAGCAGTACTTC
-	TRBV27	TRBJ2-2	TRBD1	CASSFFGTVYTGELFF	TGTGCCAGCAGTTTTTTTGGGACAGTCTACACCGGGGAGCTGTTTTTT
-	TRBV5-5	TRBJ1-5	TRBD1	CASSKGTASDQPQHF	TGTGCCAGCAGCAAAGGGACAGCTAGTGATCAGCCCCAGCATTTT
-	TRBV5-1	TRBJ2-7	TRBD1	CASSFIGTGGGEQYF	TGCGCCAGCAGCTTTATTGGGACAGGGGGCGGCGAGCAGTACTTC
-	TRBV11-2	TRBJ1-6	TRBD1	CASSFGTGNSPLHF	TGTGCCAGCAGCTTCGGGACAGGGAACTCACCCCTCCACTTT
-	TRBV2	TRBJ1-2	-	CASSETWGYTF	TGTGCCAGCAGTGAAACGTGGGGCTACACCTTC
-	TRBV5-1	TRBJ1-1	-	CASSLDRVGTEAFF	TGCGCCAGCAGCTTGGACAGGGTTGGGACTGAAGCTTTCTTT
-	TRBV9	TRBJ2-7	-	CASSVSPNTYYEQYF	TGTGCCAGCAGCGTATCACCCAATACCTACTACGAGCAGTACTTC
-	TRBV27	TRBJ2-1	TRBD1	CASSLTLGTGGLEQFF	TGTGCCAGCAGTTTAACATTGGGGACAGGGGGTCTTGAGCAGTTCTTC
-	TRBV19	TRBJ2-2	TRBD2	CASRGGLAPTGELFF	TGTGCCAGTAGGGGGGGACTAGCGCCTACCGGGGAGCTGTTTTTT
-	TRBV9	TRBJ2-2	-	CASRGGLGNTGELFF	TGTGCCAGCAGGGGGGGACTGGGGAACACCGGGGAGCTGTTTTTT
-	TRBV6-4	TRBJ2-1	TRBD2	CASSDSTSGSHNEQFF	TGTGCCAGCAGTGACTCGACTAGCGGGAGCCACAATGAGCAGTTCTTC
-	TRBV5-6	TRBJ2-2	-	CASSLGGVGTGELFF	TGTGCCAGCAGCTTGGGAGGGGTCGGCACCGGGGAGCTGTTTTTT
-	TRBV6-5	TRBJ2-5	-	CASSYSGLAPETQYF	TGTGCCAGCAGTTACTCGGGCCTGGCCCCAGAGACCCAGTACTTC
-	TRBV4-1	TRBJ1-1	TRBD1	CASSQTGQPNTEAFF	TGCGCCAGCAGCCAAACGGGACAGCCGAACACTGAAGCTTTCTTT
-	TRBV9	TRBJ2-7	-	CASSVEAQGYEQYF	TGTGCCAGCAGCGTAGAAGCTCAGGGCTACGAGCAGTACTTC
few	TRBV4-1	TRBJ1-3	-	CASSQDQGTGNTIYF	TGCGCCAGCAGCCAAGATCAGGGGACTGGAAACACCATATATTTT